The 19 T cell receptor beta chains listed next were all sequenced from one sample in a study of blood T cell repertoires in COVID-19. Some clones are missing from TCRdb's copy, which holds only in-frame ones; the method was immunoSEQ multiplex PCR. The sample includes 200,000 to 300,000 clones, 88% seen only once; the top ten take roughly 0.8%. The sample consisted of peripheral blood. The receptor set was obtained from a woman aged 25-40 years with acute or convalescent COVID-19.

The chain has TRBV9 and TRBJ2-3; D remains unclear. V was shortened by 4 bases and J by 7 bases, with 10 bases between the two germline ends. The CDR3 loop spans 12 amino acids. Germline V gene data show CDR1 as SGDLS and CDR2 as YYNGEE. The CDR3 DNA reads TGTGCCAGCAGCCCGGAGCTTCATACGCAGTATTTT. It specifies CASSPELHTQYF. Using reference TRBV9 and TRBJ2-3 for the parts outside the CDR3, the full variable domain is DSGVTQTPKHLITATGQRVTLRCSPRSGDLSVYWYQQSLDQGLQFLIQYYNGEERAKGNILERFSAQQFPDLHSELNLSSLELGDSALYFCASSPELHTQYFGPGTRLTVL.

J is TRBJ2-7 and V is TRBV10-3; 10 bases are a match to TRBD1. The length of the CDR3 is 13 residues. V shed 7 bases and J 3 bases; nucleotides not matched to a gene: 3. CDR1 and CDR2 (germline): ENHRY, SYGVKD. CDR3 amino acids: CAIMGTGDYEQYF. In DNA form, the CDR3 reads TGTGCCATCATGGGGACAGGGGACTACGAGCAGTACTTC.

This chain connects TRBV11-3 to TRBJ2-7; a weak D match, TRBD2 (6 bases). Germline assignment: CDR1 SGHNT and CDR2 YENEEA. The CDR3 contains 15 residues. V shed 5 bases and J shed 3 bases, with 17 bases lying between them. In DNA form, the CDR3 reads TGTGCCAGCAGCCATTCGGGGACTCCCCTCTACGAGCAGTACTTC. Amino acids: CASSHSGTPLYEQYF.

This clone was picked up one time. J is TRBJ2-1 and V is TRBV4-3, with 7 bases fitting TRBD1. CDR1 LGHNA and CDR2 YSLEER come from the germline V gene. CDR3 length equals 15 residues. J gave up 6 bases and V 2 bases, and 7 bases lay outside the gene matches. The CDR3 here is CASSQSTGVVNEQFF. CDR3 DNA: TGCGCCAGCAGCCAATCAACAGGGGTGGTCAATGAGCAGTTCTTC.

The DNA for the CDR3 is TGTGCCAGCATGCCCCGCGGAGTCGTCAATGAGCAGTTCTTC. Its translation: CASMPRGVVNEQFF. This chain connects TRBV6-5 to TRBJ2-1; D is undetermined. V was trimmed by 7 bases and J by 6 bases, leaving 16 bases between them. CDR1 and CDR2 (germline): MNHEY, SVGAGI. The CDR3 spans 14 residues.

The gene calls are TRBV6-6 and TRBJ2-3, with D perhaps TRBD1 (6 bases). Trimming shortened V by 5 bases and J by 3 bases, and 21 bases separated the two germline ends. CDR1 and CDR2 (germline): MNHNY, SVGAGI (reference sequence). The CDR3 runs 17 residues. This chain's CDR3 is CASSLPGGRGDTDTQYF. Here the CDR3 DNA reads TGTGCCAGCAGTCTACCAGGAGGCAGGGGAGATACAGATACGCAGTATTTT.

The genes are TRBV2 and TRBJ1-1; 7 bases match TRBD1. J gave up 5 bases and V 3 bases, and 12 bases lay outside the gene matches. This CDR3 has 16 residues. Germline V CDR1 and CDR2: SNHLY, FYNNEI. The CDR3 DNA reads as TGTGCCAGCAGTGAGCCGCGCGGACAGGCCTCTACTGAAGCTTTCTTT. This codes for CASSEPRGQASTEAFF.

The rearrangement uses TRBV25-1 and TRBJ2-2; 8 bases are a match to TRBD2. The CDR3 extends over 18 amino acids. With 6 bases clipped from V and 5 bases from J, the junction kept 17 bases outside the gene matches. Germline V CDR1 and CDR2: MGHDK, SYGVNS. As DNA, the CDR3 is TGTGCCAGCAGGGGGGAGGGGACTAGACCCTCGCGGACCGGGGAGCTGTTTTTT. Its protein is CASRGEGTRPSRTGELFF.

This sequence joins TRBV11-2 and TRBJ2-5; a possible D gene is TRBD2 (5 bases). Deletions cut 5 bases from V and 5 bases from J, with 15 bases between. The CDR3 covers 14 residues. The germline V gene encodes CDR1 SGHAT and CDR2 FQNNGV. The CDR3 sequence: CASSLRDSRETQYF. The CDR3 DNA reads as TGTGCCAGCAGCCTCCGGGATTCCAGGGAGACCCAGTACTTC.

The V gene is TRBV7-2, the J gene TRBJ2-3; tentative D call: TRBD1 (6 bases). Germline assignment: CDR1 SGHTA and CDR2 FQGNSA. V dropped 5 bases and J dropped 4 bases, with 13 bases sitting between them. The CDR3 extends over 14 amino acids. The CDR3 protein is CASSDPGHPDTQYF. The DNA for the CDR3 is TGTGCCAGCAGCGACCCGGGACATCCAGATACGCAGTATTTT.

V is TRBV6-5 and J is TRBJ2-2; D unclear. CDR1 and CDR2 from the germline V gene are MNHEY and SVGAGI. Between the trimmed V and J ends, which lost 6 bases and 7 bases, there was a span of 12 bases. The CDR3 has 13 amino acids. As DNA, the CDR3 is TGTGCCAGCAGCCTCAGAAAGAACGGGGAGCTGTTTTTT. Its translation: CASSLRKNGELFF.

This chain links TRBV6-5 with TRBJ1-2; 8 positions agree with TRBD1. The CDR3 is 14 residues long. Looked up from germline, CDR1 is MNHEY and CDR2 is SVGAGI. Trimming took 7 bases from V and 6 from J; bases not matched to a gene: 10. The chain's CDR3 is CASTRGQGANGYTF. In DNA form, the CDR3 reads TGTGCCAGCACCCGAGGGCAGGGGGCGAATGGCTACACCTTC.

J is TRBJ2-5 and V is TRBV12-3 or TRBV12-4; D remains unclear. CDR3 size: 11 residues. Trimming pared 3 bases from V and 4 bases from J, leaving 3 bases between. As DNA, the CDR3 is TGTGCCAGCAGTTTCGGAGAGACCCAGTACTTC. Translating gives CASSFGETQYF.

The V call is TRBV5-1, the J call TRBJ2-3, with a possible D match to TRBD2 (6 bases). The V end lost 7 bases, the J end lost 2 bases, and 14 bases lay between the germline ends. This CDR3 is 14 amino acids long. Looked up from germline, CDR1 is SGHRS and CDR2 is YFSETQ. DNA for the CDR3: TGCGCCAGCTATGGAGGGGTCTACACAGATACGCAGTATTTT. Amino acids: CASYGGVYTDTQYF.

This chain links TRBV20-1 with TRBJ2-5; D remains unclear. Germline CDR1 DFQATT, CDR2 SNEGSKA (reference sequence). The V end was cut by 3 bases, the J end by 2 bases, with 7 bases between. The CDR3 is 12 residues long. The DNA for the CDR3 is TGCAGTGCTAGTCAGGTTCAAGAGACCCAGTACTTC. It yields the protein CSASQVQETQYF.

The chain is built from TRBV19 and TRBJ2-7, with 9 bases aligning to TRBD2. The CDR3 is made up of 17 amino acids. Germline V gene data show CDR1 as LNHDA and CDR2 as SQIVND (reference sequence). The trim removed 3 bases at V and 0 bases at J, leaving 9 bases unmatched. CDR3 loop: CASSISSGISRSYEQYF. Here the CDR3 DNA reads TGTGCCAGTAGTATCTCTAGCGGGATTAGTCGCTCCTACGAGCAGTACTTC. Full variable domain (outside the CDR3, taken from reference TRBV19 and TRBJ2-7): DGGITQSPKYLFRKEGQNVTLSCEQNLNHDAMYWYRQDPGQGLRLIYYSQIVNDFQKGDIAEGYSVSREKKESFPLTVTSAQKNPTAFYLCASSISSGISRSYEQYFGPGTRLTVT.

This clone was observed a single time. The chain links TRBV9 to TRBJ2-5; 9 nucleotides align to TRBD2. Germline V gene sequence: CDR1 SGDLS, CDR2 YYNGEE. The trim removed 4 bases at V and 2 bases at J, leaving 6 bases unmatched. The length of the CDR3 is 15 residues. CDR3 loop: CASSPSAGGQETQYF. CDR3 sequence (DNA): TGTGCCAGCAGCCCTTCAGCGGGAGGTCAAGAGACCCAGTACTTC.

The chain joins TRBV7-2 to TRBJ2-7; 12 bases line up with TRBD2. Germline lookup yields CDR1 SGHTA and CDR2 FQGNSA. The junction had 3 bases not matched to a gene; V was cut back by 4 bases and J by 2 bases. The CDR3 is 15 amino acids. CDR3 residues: CASSSRTSGTYEQYF. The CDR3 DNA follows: TGTGCCAGCAGCTCCCGGACTAGCGGGACCTACGAGCAGTACTTC.

In DNA form, the CDR3 reads TGTGCCAGCAGTGAAAGGGGGGGGCTCCTTCTGGCTGAGCAGTTCTTC. Amino acids: CASSERGGLLLAEQFF. The rearrangement joins TRBV25-1 to TRBJ2-1; tentative D call: TRBD2 (7 bases). V was shortened by 2 bases and J by 9 bases, with 20 bases between the two germline ends. This CDR3 spans 16 amino acids. Germline V gene sequence: CDR1 MGHDK, CDR2 SYGVNS.